The present T cell receptor (beta chain) was sequenced within a study of cytomegalovirus exposure and HLA in healthy donors. Across the whole study: An early release of data contained around 80 million unique TCRs, which came from HLA-typed donors. Study-wide results and caveats: Whilst most TCR sequences proved rare, a subset of public TCRs occurred across many donors.

A remark on this clone: Its target is not known.

V lost 4 bases, J lost 6 bases, and 14 bases lay in between. The CDR3 is made up of 13 amino acids. Germline V lookup: CDR1 SGHRS, CDR2 YFSETQ. The PCR employed 60 Vbeta primers together with 13 Jbeta primers. Here immunoSEQ multiplex PCR was the method, and the copy in TCRdb shows in-frame clones only, minus some. The table has about 160,000 clones, 65% to 90% seen once. Each donor was nominally healthy when sampled (though unrecorded immune exposures were likely). This clonotype originated in a man in his forties or fifties in good health and CMV-seropositive. The sample comprised PBMCs. The chain joins TRBV5-1 to TRBJ2-7; TRBD2 is a possible D gene (5 bases). As DNA, the CDR3 is TGCGCCAGCAGCCCAGTTCCGGGGAGCGAGCAGTACTTC. Translating gives CASSPVPGSEQYF.